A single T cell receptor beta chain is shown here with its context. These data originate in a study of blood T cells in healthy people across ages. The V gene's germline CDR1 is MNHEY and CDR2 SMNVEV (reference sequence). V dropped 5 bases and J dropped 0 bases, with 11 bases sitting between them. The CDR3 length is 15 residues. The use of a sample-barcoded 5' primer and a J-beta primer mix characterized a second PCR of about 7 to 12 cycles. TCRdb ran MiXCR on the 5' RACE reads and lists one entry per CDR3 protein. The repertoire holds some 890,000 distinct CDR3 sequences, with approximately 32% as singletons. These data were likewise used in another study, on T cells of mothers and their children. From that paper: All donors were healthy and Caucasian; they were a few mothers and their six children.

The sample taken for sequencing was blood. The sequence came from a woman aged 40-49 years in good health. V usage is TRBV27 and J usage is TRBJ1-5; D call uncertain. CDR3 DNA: TGTGCCAGCAGTGGTGCACGAGCTAGCAATCAGCCCCAGCATTTT. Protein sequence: CASSGARASNQPQHF.